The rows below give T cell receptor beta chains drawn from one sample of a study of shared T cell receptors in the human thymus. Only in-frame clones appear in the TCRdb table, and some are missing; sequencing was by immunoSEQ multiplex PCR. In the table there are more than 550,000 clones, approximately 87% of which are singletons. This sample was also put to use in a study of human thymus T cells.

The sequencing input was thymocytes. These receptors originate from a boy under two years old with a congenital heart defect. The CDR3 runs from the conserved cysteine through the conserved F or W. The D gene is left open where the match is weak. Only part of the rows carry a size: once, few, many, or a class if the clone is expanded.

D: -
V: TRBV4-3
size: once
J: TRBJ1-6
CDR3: CASSRVTGTNNSPLHF
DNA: TGCGCCAGCAGCCGGGTTACCGGGACAAACAATTCACCCCTCCACTTT

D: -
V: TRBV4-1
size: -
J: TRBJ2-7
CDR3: CASSQGQAISYEQYF
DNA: TGCGCCAGCAGCCAAGGACAGGCGATCTCCTACGAGCAGTACTTC

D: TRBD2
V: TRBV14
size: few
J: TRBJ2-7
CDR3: CASSPELTSGVSQEQYF
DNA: TGTGCCAGCAGCCCCGAGCTGACTAGCGGCGTTTCCCAGGAGCAGTACTTC

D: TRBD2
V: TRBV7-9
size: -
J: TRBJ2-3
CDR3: CASSGEWREGRNTQYF
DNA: TGTGCCAGCAGCGGAGAGTGGCGGGAGGGTCGGAATACGCAGTATTTT

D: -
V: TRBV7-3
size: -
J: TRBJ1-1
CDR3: CASSFRGGWNTEAFF
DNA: TGTGCCAGCAGCTTCAGGGGAGGGTGGAACACTGAAGCTTTCTTT

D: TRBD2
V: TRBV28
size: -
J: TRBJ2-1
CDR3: CASSWTSGNNEQFF
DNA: TGTGCCAGCAGTTGGACTAGCGGAAACAATGAGCAGTTCTTC

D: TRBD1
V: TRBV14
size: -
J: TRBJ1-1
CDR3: CASSSYEDRLNTEAFF
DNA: TGTGCCAGCAGCTCCTATGAGGACAGGCTGAACACTGAAGCTTTCTTT

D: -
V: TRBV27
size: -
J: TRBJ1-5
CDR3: CASSRNKTVRPQHF
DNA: TGTGCCAGCAGTCGAAACAAGACAGTTCGGCCCCAGCATTTT

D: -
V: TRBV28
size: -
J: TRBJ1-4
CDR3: CASSPPDRGQLEKLFF
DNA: TGTGCCAGCAGTCCCCCCGACCGCGGCCAGCTTGAAAAACTGTTTTTT

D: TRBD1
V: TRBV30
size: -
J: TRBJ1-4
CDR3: CAWSPDRDVDEKLFF
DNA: TGTGCCTGGAGTCCTGACAGGGACGTAGATGAAAAACTGTTTTTT

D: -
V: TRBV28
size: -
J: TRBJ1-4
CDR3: CASSLRGPNEKLFF
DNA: TGTGCCAGCAGTTTGCGGGGACCTAATGAAAAACTGTTTTTT

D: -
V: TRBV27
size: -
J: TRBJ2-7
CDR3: CASSLGGAPYEQYF
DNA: TGTGCCAGCAGTTTAGGTGGAGCGCCCTACGAGCAGTACTTC

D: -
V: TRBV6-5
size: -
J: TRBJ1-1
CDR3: CASSSRGEDTEAFF
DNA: TGTGCCAGCAGCAGCCGGGGGGAGGACACTGAAGCTTTCTTT

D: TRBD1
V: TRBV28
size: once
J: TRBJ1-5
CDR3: CASSTRDREAGDQPQHF
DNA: TGTGCCAGCAGTACCCGGGACAGGGAGGCCGGGGATCAGCCCCAGCATTTT

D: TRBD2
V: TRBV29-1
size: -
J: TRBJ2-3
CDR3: CSVGGTSRDTQYF
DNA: TGCAGCGTTGGGGGGACTAGCAGAGATACGCAGTATTTT

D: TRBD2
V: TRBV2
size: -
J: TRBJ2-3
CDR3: CASSESRAGPTDTQYF
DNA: TGTGCCAGCAGTGAGTCTAGAGCGGGGCCCACAGATACGCAGTATTTT

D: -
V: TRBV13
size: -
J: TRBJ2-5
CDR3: CASSRHGRTQYF
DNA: TGTGCCAGCAGCCGCCACGGGAGGACCCAGTACTTC

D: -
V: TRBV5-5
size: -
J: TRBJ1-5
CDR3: CASSSGGQVNQPQHF
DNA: TGTGCCAGCAGCTCTGGAGGGCAGGTTAATCAGCCCCAGCATTTT

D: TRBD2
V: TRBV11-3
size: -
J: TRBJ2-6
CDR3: CATGTSGRSGANVLTF
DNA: TGTGCCACTGGGACTAGCGGGAGATCTGGGGCCAACGTCCTGACTTTC

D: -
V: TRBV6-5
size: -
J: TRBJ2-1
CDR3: CASRPEQPRNEQFF
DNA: TGTGCCAGCAGACCGGAACAGCCTCGCAATGAGCAGTTCTTC

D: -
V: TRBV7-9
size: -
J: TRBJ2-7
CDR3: CASSGSPFGGETYEQYF
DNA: TGTGCCAGCAGCGGGTCACCTTTCGGCGGGGAAACCTACGAGCAGTACTTC

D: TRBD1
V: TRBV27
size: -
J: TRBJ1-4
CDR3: CARLTGGGEKLFF
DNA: TGTGCCAGACTGACAGGGGGAGGTGAAAAACTGTTTTTT

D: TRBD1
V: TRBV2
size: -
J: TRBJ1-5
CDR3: CASIRDRGASNQPQHF
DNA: TGTGCCAGCATCCGAGACAGGGGGGCTAGCAATCAGCCCCAGCATTTT

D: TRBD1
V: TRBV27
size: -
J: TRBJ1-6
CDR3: CASSQNGTGDNSPLHF
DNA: TGTGCCAGCAGTCAAAACGGGACAGGGGATAATTCACCCCTCCACTTT

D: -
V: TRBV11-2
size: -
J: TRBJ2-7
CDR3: CASSFGFGRAYEQYF
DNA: TGTGCCAGCAGCTTCGGGTTTGGGCGGGCCTACGAGCAGTACTTC

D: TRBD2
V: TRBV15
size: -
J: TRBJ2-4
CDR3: CATSRSTSVLGLAGPWEGKNIQYF
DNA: TGTGCCACCAGCAGATCAACGTCGGTTCTCGGACTAGCGGGCCCTTGGGAAGGCAAAAACATTCAGTACTTC

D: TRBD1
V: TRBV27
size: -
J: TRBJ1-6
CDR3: CASSPQGQGNSPLHF
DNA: TGTGCCAGCAGTCCCCAAGGACAGGGGAATTCACCCCTCCACTTT

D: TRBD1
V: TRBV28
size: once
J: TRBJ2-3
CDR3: CASSWGADRGRTDTQYF
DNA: TGTGCCAGCAGTTGGGGGGCCGACAGGGGCCGCACAGATACGCAGTATTTT

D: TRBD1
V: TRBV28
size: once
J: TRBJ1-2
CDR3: CASSLYVPGQGLSSGYTF
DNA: TGTGCCAGCAGTTTATATGTCCCGGGACAGGGACTGTCGTCGGGCTACACCTTC

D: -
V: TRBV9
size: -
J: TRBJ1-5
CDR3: CASSVDGGSNQPQHF
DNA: TGTGCCAGCAGCGTAGACGGGGGGAGTAATCAGCCCCAGCATTTT

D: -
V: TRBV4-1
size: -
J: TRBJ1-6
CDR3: CASSQEENRSSYNSPLHF
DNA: TGCGCCAGCAGCCAAGAGGAAAACAGGAGCTCCTATAATTCCCCCCTCCACTTT

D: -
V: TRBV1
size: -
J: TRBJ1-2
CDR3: CPSTLRQGNGYTF
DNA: TGCCCCAGCACCCTGAGGCAGGGAAATGGCTACACCTTC

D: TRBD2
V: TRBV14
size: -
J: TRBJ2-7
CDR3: CASSQVSLAGPDEQYF
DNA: TGTGCCAGCAGCCAAGTTTCCCTAGCGGGGCCTGACGAGCAGTACTTC

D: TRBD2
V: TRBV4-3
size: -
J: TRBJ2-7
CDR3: CASSQGTSGGLYEQYF
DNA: TGCGCCAGCAGCCAAGGGACTAGCGGGGGGTTGTACGAGCAGTACTTC

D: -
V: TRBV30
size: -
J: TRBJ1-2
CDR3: CAWSNPLEGYTF
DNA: TGTGCCTGGTCCAATCCCTTAGAGGGCTACACCTTC

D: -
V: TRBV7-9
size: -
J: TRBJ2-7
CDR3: CASSPRMVSYEQYF
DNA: TGTGCCAGCAGCCCCAGGATGGTCTCCTACGAGCAGTACTTC

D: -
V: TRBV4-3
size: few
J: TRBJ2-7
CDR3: CASSQNLARGAHEQYF
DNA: TGCGCCAGCAGCCAAAATCTAGCACGGGGTGCCCACGAGCAGTACTTC

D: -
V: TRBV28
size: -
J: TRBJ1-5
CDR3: CASSLLDRTHQPQHF
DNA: TGTGCCAGCAGTTTACTCGACAGAACCCATCAGCCCCAGCATTTT

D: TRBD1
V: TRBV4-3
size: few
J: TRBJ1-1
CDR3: CASSQDPGQTGDTEAFF
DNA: TGCGCCAGCAGCCAAGATCCGGGACAGACCGGGGACACTGAAGCTTTCTTT

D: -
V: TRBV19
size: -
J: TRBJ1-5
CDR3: CASSITESNQPQHF
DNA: TGTGCCAGTAGTATCACAGAAAGCAATCAGCCCCAGCATTTT

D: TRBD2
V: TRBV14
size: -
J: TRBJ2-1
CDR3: CASSPHVGGGNNEQFF
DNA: TGTGCCAGCAGCCCCCACGTCGGGGGGGGTAACAATGAGCAGTTCTTC

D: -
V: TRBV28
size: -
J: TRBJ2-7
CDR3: CASSLRRGSGRGEQYF
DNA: TGTGCCAGCAGTTTAAGGAGGGGTTCAGGGCGAGGCGAGCAGTACTTC

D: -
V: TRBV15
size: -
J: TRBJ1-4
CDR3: CATSPGVGKLFF
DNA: TGTGCCACCAGCCCGGGAGTGGGAAAACTGTTTTTT

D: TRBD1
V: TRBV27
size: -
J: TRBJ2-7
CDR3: CASSLDLPRGPYEQYF
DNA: TGTGCCAGCAGTTTAGATTTACCCAGGGGGCCCTACGAGCAGTACTTC

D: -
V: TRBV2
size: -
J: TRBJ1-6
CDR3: CASSERRSPTGSPLHF
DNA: TGTGCCAGCAGTGAAAGAAGGAGTCCTACGGGGTCACCCCTCCACTTT

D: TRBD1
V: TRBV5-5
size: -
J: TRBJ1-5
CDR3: CASSLGTGNNSNQPQHF
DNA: TGTGCCAGCAGCTTGGGGACAGGAAATAATAGCAATCAGCCCCAGCATTTT

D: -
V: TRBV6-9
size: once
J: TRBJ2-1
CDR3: CASSYPMDEQFF
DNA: TGTGCCAGCAGTTATCCTATGGATGAGCAGTTCTTC